Described below is a single TCR beta chain sequence and its context. What it binds is unknown. Method: immunoSEQ multiplex PCR; TCRdb's copy keeps in-frame clones and lacks some. Of tens of thousands of clones in the sample, around 87% are singletons; the top ten hold about 16%. The entry originates in a study of OX40 agonist ivuxolimab in advanced cancers. Study-wide points: The expanded peripheral T cells' antigen specificity was not determined. The study found that CD8+ T cells averaged more expanded clones than CD4+. CD4+ and CD8+ blood T cells expanded clonally by week 6 at 0.1 to 3.0 mg/kg.

This TCR was recovered from an adult with an advanced solid tumor such as melanoma, head and neck, liver or kidney cancer. Sample: CD4+ or CD8+ T cells sorted from blood, taken in a trial of the OX40 agonist ivuxolimab.

In DNA, the CDR3 is TGTGCCAGCAGCTTAAATAGCGGGAGGGCCCATGAGCAGTTCTTC. Translated: CASSLNSGRAHEQFF. The V call is TRBV11-2, the J call TRBJ2-1, with TRBD2 matching over 11 bases. With V trimmed by 2 bases and J by 8 bases, 5 bases remained unmatched. The germline V gene has CDR1 SGHAT and CDR2 FQNNGV. This CDR3 region has 15 residues.